These 18 T cell receptor beta chains were all obtained from the same sample, sequenced in a study of Graves' ophthalmopathy and Graves' hyperthyroidism. For repertoire sequencing, the TCR beta CDR3 regions were amplified from RNA transcripts. After a first-round RT-PCR with HTBI primers, a second-round multiplex PCR was run. TCRdb recomputed calls from the multiplex PCR reads with MiXCR, one row per CDR3 protein. The table includes approximately 1.2 million distinct CDR3 sequences, 35% to 45% detected once. The sequenced material came from peripheral blood or thyroid tissue (not recorded which). The origin of the receptors is an adult man with Graves' hyperthyroidism.

As for this clonotype: Germline and junction disagree at one end, which may indicate a read error. This chain links TRBV10-3 with TRBJ2-6; D could derive from TRBD1 or TRBD2 (6 bases each). Germline lookup yields CDR1 ENHRY and CDR2 SYGVKD. This CDR3 comprises 13 residues. Written as DNA, the CDR3 is TGTGCCAGCAGTAAGGGGGGCACCTACGTCCTGACTTTC. Protein: CASSKGGTYVLTF.

This chain uses TRBV5-5 with TRBJ1-1, with TRBD1 matching 10 bases. The CDR3 contains 16 residues. Germline assignment: CDR1 SGHKS and CDR2 YYEKEE (reference sequence). V was pared by 3 bases and J by 5 bases, with 10 bases of the junction left unmatched. The CDR3 DNA reads as TGTGCCAGCAGCTCCATAGGGACAGGGGCTATAACTGAAGCTTTCTTT. Residues: CASSSIGTGAITEAFF.

This clonotype has a handful of counts. The chain recombines TRBV7-2 with TRBJ2-7; 9 nucleotides line up with TRBD2. CDR3 length equals 14 residues. V shed 6 bases and J 4 bases; nucleotides not matched to a gene: 7. Germline V CDR1 and CDR2: SGHTA, FQGNSA. The DNA for the CDR3 is TGTGCCAGCAGAACAGCGGGAGGACTTTACGAGCAGTACTTC. Its translation: CASRTAGGLYEQYF.

V and J are TRBV5-1 and TRBJ2-7; D might be TRBD1 (6 bases). From germline, CDR1 is SGHRS and CDR2 YFSETQ. This CDR3 contains 15 residues. V was clipped by 2 bases and J by 5 bases, with 17 bases between them. This chain's CDR3 is CASSLRTDILNEQYF. The CDR3 bases are TGCGCCAGCAGCTTAAGGACAGACATACTAAACGAGCAGTACTTC.

This clonotype was detected only once. The chain couples TRBV4-2 to TRBJ1-2, with unresolved D. Germline V gene lookup returns CDR1 LGHNA and CDR2 YNFKEQ. This CDR3 has 15 amino acids. Trimming pared 3 bases from V and 4 bases from J, leaving 15 bases between. DNA of the CDR3: TGTGCCAGCAGCCAGGTTGGAGACTCGGTCTATGGCTACACCTTC. It encodes CASSQVGDSVYGYTF.

This clonotype was counted ten times or more. The genes are TRBV6-5 and TRBJ1-5, with D possibly TRBD1 on 5 matching bases. Per germline, CDR1 MNHEY and CDR2 SVGAGI. The ends were cut back, 2 bases at V and 5 bases at J, with 10 bases in the middle. The length of the CDR3 is 14 residues. The CDR3 nucleotides are TGTGCCAGCAGTTACCTGGGCAGGGATCAGCCCCAGCATTTT. Its protein product is CASSYLGRDQPQHF.

This clonotype was found a few times. The rearrangement joins TRBV5-4 to TRBJ2-5, with TRBD1 matching over 7 bases. The germline gives CDR1 SGHNT, CDR2 YYREEE (reference sequence). The CDR3 has 13 residues. Unmatched junction bases numbered 6, after V lost 3 bases and J lost 7 bases. The CDR3 DNA sequence: TGTGCCAGCAGCTCGGGACAGCGAGTGACCCAGTACTTC. This sequence encodes CASSSGQRVTQYF.

This clonotype was detected only a few times. The CDR3 DNA reads as TGTGCCAGCAGAGCATCTGGTACCGGGGAGCTGTTTTTT. Amino acids: CASRASGTGELFF. V usage is TRBV6-1 and J usage is TRBJ2-2; D gene ambiguous. This CDR3 contains 13 residues. Germline lookup yields CDR1 MNHNS and CDR2 SASEGT. The germline V and J ends were trimmed by 6 bases and 5 bases, with 10 bases remaining between them.

This clonotype has at least ten counts. The chain is built from TRBV20-1 and TRBJ2-7, with D perhaps given as TRBD1 or TRBD2 (5 bases each). Trimming removed 2 bases from V and 11 bases from J, with 16 bases in between. The germline V gene has CDR1 DFQATT and CDR2 SNEGSKA (reference sequence). The CDR3 has 12 residues. The DNA for the CDR3 is TGCAGTGCTAGAACGGGACGGAACTGGGAGTACTTC. Protein sequence: CSARTGRNWEYF.

This clonotype was counted only a few times. The rearrangement links TRBV25-1 to TRBJ2-7; D is uncertain. This CDR3 has 12 amino acids. The germline V and J ends were trimmed by 4 bases and 0 bases, with 4 bases remaining between them. Germline CDR1 reads MGHDK; CDR2 reads SYGVNS. The CDR3: CASSAASYEQYF. The DNA for the CDR3 is TGTGCCAGCAGTGCGGCCTCCTACGAGCAGTACTTC.

The rearrangement links TRBV5-4 to TRBJ2-7; D is unclear. V dropped 4 bases and J dropped 2 bases, with 22 bases sitting between them. The CDR3 covers 17 residues. The germline V gene has CDR1 SGHNT and CDR2 YYREEE (reference sequence). The CDR3 coding sequence is TGTGCCAGCAGCAGGCGAACCCTTGGGGTAGGAACCTACGAGCAGTACTTC. Its protein product is CASSRRTLGVGTYEQYF.

The rearrangement links TRBV20-1 to TRBJ1-1; perhaps TRBD1 as D (5 bases). Trimming stripped 4 bases from V and 1 base from J, with 10 bases between. The germline gives CDR1 DFQATT, CDR2 SNEGSKA (reference sequence). This CDR3 is built from 13 residues. The chain's CDR3 is CSANRQPNTEAFF. CDR3 nucleotide sequence: TGCAGTGCTAATCGACAGCCGAACACTGAAGCTTTCTTT.

This clonotype was seen repeatedly, ten times or more. The rearrangement uses TRBV7-2 and TRBJ1-5; D possibly corresponds to TRBD1 (5 bases). The V gene's germline CDR1 is SGHTA and CDR2 FQGNSA. The CDR3 has 15 residues. The V end was cut by 5 bases, the J end by 4 bases, with 15 bases between. DNA of the CDR3: TGTGCCAGCAGCCCACCCGACAGCCCAAATCAGCCCCAGCATTTT. As protein: CASSPPDSPNQPQHF.

V usage is TRBV4-3 and J usage is TRBJ2-7, with D maybe TRBD1 (6 bases). The V end lost 11 bases, the J end lost 1 base, and 21 bases lay between the germline ends. The CDR3 has 15 amino acids. CDR1 is LGHNA and CDR2 is YSLEER in the germline V gene. CDR3: CAVAAGLGASYEQYF. Here the CDR3 DNA reads TGCGCCGTAGCCGCAGGGTTGGGGGCTTCCTACGAGCAGTACTTC.

J is TRBJ2-7 and V is TRBV7-3; TRBD1 matches 8 bases. Germline V gene lookup returns CDR1 SGHTA and CDR2 FQGTGA. This CDR3 spans 14 amino acids. V shed 3 bases and J 6 bases; nucleotides not matched to a gene: 7. This CDR3 reads CASSLDGQGTEQYF. As DNA, the CDR3 is TGTGCCAGCAGCTTGGACGGACAGGGCACCGAGCAGTACTTC. The full variable domain, rest sourced from reference TRBV7-3 and TRBJ2-7, is GAGVSQTPSNKVTEKGKYVELRCDPISGHTALYWYRQSLGQGPEFLIYFQGTGAADDSGLPNDRFFAVRPEGSVSTLKIQRTERGDSAVYLCASSLDGQGTEQYFGPGTRLTVT.

This clonotype came up a few times. The junction differs from germline at one of its ends, possibly a read error. The chain joins TRBV6-6 to TRBJ1-1; D might be TRBD1 (5 bases). This CDR3 has 13 amino acids. The germline CDR1 and CDR2 sequences are MNHNY and SVGAGI (reference sequence). The CDR3 protein is CASGYQGSTEAFF. The CDR3 DNA reads TGTGCCAGCGGTTATCAGGGAAGCACTGAAGCTTTCTTT.

This clonotype came up many times. CDR3 amino acids: CASSPTSGGGFLIAFF. CDR3 nucleotides: TGTGCCAGCAGCCCGACATCAGGGGGCGGTTTTCTAATAGCTTTCTTT. The chain is built from TRBV7-9 and TRBJ1-1; 8 bases line up with TRBD1. The CDR3 spans 16 residues. Germline V gives CDR1 SEHNR, CDR2 FQNEAQ (reference sequence). Trimming cost V 5 bases and J 10 bases; bases outside gene matches: 18.

V usage is TRBV10-1 and J usage is TRBJ2-2, with 8 nucleotides matching TRBD1. The CDR3 sequence is 17 residues long. The trim removed 2 bases at V and 4 bases at J, leaving 9 bases unmatched. CDR1 is WNHNN and CDR2 is SYGVQD in the germline V gene (reference sequence). CDR3 DNA: TGCGCCAGCAGTGAGGGGTACGGGACAGGTGCCACCGGGGAGCTGTTTTTT. Amino acids: CASSEGYGTGATGELFF.